Each of the 28 T cell receptor beta chains below was sequenced from the same sample in a study of T-cell reconstitution after alpha-beta-depleted transplantation in children. The TCRbeta library incorporated unique molecular identifiers. TCRdb analysed the PCR reads with MiXCR anew, one entry per CDR3 protein. The table shows fewer than 350,000 distinct CDR3 sequences, with under 14% occurring only once. The source material was peripheral blood, sampled 180 days after TCRalphabeta/CD19-depleted stem cell transplant. All receptors derive from a male patient between 2 and 10 years old who had a stem cell transplant for chronic granulomatous disease, so the T cells may come from the graft donor.

This clonotype was observed at least ten times. V usage is TRBV4-3 and J usage is TRBJ2-7, with D tentatively TRBD2 (5 bases). V lost 1 base and J 5 bases, leaving 9 bases between the germline ends. Germline-derived CDR1 and CDR2 are LGHNA and YSLEER. The CDR3 extends over 13 amino acids. DNA for the CDR3: TGCGCCAGCAGCCAAGTTTTCGGGGACGAGCAGTACTTC. Protein: CASSQVFGDEQYF.

This clonotype was seen many times. The chain couples TRBV6-1 to TRBJ2-1; 9 bases line up with TRBD1. CDR3 length: 15 amino acids. V trimming: 6 bases; J trimming: 8 bases; junction bases outside the gene matches: 11. CDR1 is MNHNS, CDR2 SASEGT, per germline. CDR3 loop: CASRGDRVGRDEQFF. CDR3 in DNA: TGTGCCAGCAGAGGGGACAGGGTGGGACGGGATGAGCAGTTCTTC.

This clonotype was observed many times. The rearrangement joins TRBV6-2 or TRBV6-3 to TRBJ2-1; 8 bases line up with TRBD2. The length of the CDR3 is 17 residues. Germline CDR1 reads MNHEY; CDR2 reads SVGEGT. Unmatched junction bases numbered 11, after V lost 6 bases and J lost 1 base. Here the CDR3 reads CASRPLAGPGSYNEQFF. CDR3 DNA: TGTGCCAGCAGGCCCCTAGCGGGTCCAGGATCCTACAATGAGCAGTTCTTC.

J is TRBJ1-5 and V is TRBV15; D perhaps matches TRBD1 (5 bases). The V gene lost 5 bases and the J gene lost 1 base, with 15 bases spanning the gap. The CDR3 runs to 16 residues. Germline assignment: CDR1 LNHNV and CDR2 YYDKDF (reference sequence). CDR3 DNA: TGTGCCACCAGCGTAGGCAGGGCGGGGAGCAATCAGCCCCAGCATTTT. Amino acid sequence: CATSVGRAGSNQPQHF.

This clonotype was observed many times. This chain uses TRBV6-2 or TRBV6-3 with TRBJ2-7; the D gene could be TRBD1 or TRBD2 (5 bases each). The germline gives CDR1 MNHEY, CDR2 SVGEGT. V shed 6 bases and J shed 2 bases, with 11 bases lying between them. The CDR3 is made up of 13 amino acids. CDR3 coding DNA: TGTGCCAGCAGGTCGGGACCGCCCTACGAGCAGTACTTC. This codes for CASRSGPPYEQYF.

This clonotype was picked up many times. The J gene is TRBJ1-1, the V gene TRBV5-1; no definite D call. From germline, CDR1 is SGHRS and CDR2 YFSETQ. V was pared by 5 bases and J by 0 bases, with 8 bases between. The CDR3 has 13 amino acids. This CDR3 is CASRRQLNTEAFF. The CDR3 DNA follows: TGCGCCAGCAGACGGCAGTTGAACACTGAAGCTTTCTTT.

In its sample, this clonotype was seen many times. The chain links TRBV6-5 to TRBJ2-4; 9 bases agree with TRBD1. The CDR3 is 16 residues long. J gave up 11 bases and V 1 base, and 12 bases lay outside the gene matches. Germline loops: CDR1 MNHEY, CDR2 SVGAGI. CDR3 sequence (DNA): TGTGCCAGCAGTTACTGGGACAGGGACCCAAGATGGGTTCAGTACTTC. Protein: CASSYWDRDPRWVQYF.

Note on this clonotype: At one boundary the junction diverges from the germline segment, which might be a read error. CDR3 DNA sequence: TGTGGCAGTAGTATGCGAGATACGCAGTATTTT. This translates into CGSSMRDTQYF. V usage is TRBV19 and J usage is TRBJ2-3; D not resolved. There are 11 residues in the CDR3. From germline, CDR1 is LNHDA and CDR2 SQIVND (reference sequence).

This clonotype was picked up many times. The rearrangement uses TRBV15 and TRBJ2-1; D is unresolved. The V gene lost 4 bases and the J gene lost 8 bases, with 9 bases spanning the gap. The CDR3 contains 12 residues. Per germline, CDR1 LNHNV and CDR2 YYDKDF (reference sequence). The CDR3 sequence is CATSKLLDEQFF. The CDR3 region has the DNA TGTGCCACCAGCAAATTATTGGATGAGCAGTTCTTC.

Only a few counts were recorded for this clonotype. The chain has TRBV20-1 and TRBJ2-7, with unresolved D. The CDR3 sequence is 12 residues long. Deletions cut 2 bases from V and 3 bases from J, with 8 bases between. Germline assignment: CDR1 DFQATT and CDR2 SNEGSKA (reference sequence). CDR3 protein: CSARRTHYEQYF. The CDR3 DNA reads as TGCAGTGCTAGACGGACCCACTACGAGCAGTACTTC.

Details on this clonotype: At one end, the junction sequence differs from germline, possibly due to a read error. The gene calls are TRBV12-3 or TRBV12-4 and TRBJ1-2; weak D call: TRBD1 (6 bases). There are 12 residues in the CDR3. The CDR3 DNA is TGTGCCAGCACCCCACCGACAGGCGGCTACTCCTTC. The encoded protein is CASTPPTGGYSF.

As concerns this clonotype: A much larger clone sits a single nucleotide away, making a read error possible. The rearrangement links TRBV13 to TRBJ2-7; maybe TRBD2 (5 bases). CDR1 is PRHDT, CDR2 FYEKMQ, per germline (reference sequence). CDR3 length: 15 residues. CDR3 sequence: CTSSSRGLAGREQYF. The CDR3 region has the DNA TGTACCAGCAGCTCAAGAGGTCTTGCGGGTCGCGAGCAGTACTTC. Based on the CDR3 plus reference TRBV13 and TRBJ2-7, the full variable domain is AAGVIQSPRHLIKEKRETATLKCYPIPRHDTVYWYQQGPGQDPQFLISFYEKMQSDKGSIPDRFSAQQFSDYHSELNMSSLELGDSALYFCTSSSRGLAGREQYFGPGTRLTVT.

Many counts were recorded for this clonotype. The J gene is TRBJ2-3, the V gene TRBV5-4, with a tentative D call TRBD2 (6 bases). Germline lookup yields CDR1 SGHNT and CDR2 YYREEE (reference sequence). The CDR3 runs 15 residues. V was pared by 4 bases and J by 0 bases, with 12 bases between. CDR3 in DNA: TGTGCCAGCAGCCCCGGGGGAACTAGCACAGATACGCAGTATTTT. The encoded protein is CASSPGGTSTDTQYF.

With regard to this clonotype: A much larger clone sits a single nucleotide away, making a read error possible. The V and J genes are TRBV7-2 and TRBJ1-1; D is ambiguous. The germline CDR1 and CDR2 sequences are SGHTA and FQGNSA. This CDR3 spans 15 amino acids. CDR3 sequence reads: CASSLDLQSNTEASF. CDR3 nucleotide sequence: TGTGCCAGCAGCTTAGATCTACAATCGAACACTGAAGCTTCCTTT.

This clonotype was seen many times. The rearrangement uses TRBV7-2 and TRBJ2-2, with D unresolved. The CDR3 runs 14 residues. Per germline, CDR1 SGHTA and CDR2 FQGNSA. Trimming took off 5 bases at V and 2 bases at J, with 9 bases between the two ends. The chain's CDR3 is CASSRTYNTGELFF. For the CDR3, the DNA is TGTGCCAGCAGCCGGACCTACAACACCGGGGAGCTGTTTTTT. Supplemented by reference TRBV7-2 and TRBJ2-2, the full variable domain reads GAGVSQSPSNKVTEKGKDVELRCDPISGHTALYWYRQSLGQGLEFLIYFQGNSAPDKSGLPSDRFSAERTGGSVSTLTIQRTQQEDSAVYLCASSRTYNTGELFFGEGSRLTVL.

This clonotype was recorded many times. The V gene is TRBV7-3, the J gene TRBJ2-1, with 9 bases that match TRBD2. The trim removed 2 bases at V and 9 bases at J, leaving 8 bases unmatched. The CDR3 length is 15 residues. CDR1 and CDR2 from the germline V gene are SGHTA and FQGTGA. DNA for the CDR3: TGTGCCAGCAGCTTATCTCTCGGGACTAGCAGTGAGCAGTTCTTC. This gives the protein CASSLSLGTSSEQFF.

This clonotype showed up many times. This chain uses TRBV29-1 with TRBJ2-4; D ambiguous. Germline V gene lookup returns CDR1 SQVTM and CDR2 ANQGSEA. Between the trimmed V and J ends, which lost 4 bases and 6 bases, there was a span of 16 bases. This CDR3 comprises 14 residues. In DNA, the CDR3 is TGCAGCGTTGTTTGGGGAAGCTTCGGAAACATTCAGTACTTC. Amino acids: CSVVWGSFGNIQYF.

This clonotype was counted ten times or more. The chain has TRBV15 and TRBJ1-1, with D tentatively TRBD1 (6 bases). Trimming took off 4 bases at V and 3 bases at J, with 18 bases between the two ends. Germline V CDR1 and CDR2: LNHNV, YYDKDF (reference sequence). The CDR3 contains 16 residues. CDR3 sequence: CATSKTITGSDTEAFF. The CDR3 nucleotides read TGTGCCACCAGCAAAACGATTACAGGGTCGGACACTGAAGCTTTCTTT.

This clonotype showed up many times. The chain joins TRBV29-1 to TRBJ1-3; the D is unclear. This CDR3 is built from 14 residues. Germline V CDR1 and CDR2: SQVTM, ANQGSEA. The V end lost 7 bases, the J end lost 0 bases, and 13 bases lay between the germline ends. The DNA of the CDR3 is TGCAGCGCGGGTATTACAGACTCTGGAAACACCATATATTTT. This sequence encodes CSAGITDSGNTIYF.

This rearrangement joins TRBV18 to TRBJ1-5, with 9 bases identical to TRBD1. The germline V gene has CDR1 KGHSH and CDR2 LQKENI. The junction had 0 bases not matched to a gene; V was cut back by 5 bases and J by 1 base. CDR3 size: 14 residues. The CDR3 spells CASSGQGSNQPQHF. The CDR3 nucleotides read TGTGCCAGCTCAGGACAGGGGAGCAATCAGCCCCAGCATTTT.

V usage is TRBV20-1 and J usage is TRBJ2-7; 8 bases map to TRBD2. The CDR3 sequence is 17 residues long. Unmatched junction bases numbered 16, after V lost 6 bases and J lost 0 bases. The germline V gene encodes CDR1 DFQATT and CDR2 SNEGSKA (reference sequence). The CDR3 region has the DNA TGCAGTGCCGAGTTGGCGGGAGGAGCCGGGAGCTCCTACGAGCAGTACTTC. Its translation is CSAELAGGAGSSYEQYF.

In its sample, this clonotype was seen many times. The gene calls are TRBV11-2 and TRBJ2-1; 7 bases are a match to TRBD2. Germline CDR1 reads SGHAT; CDR2 reads FQNNGV. The CDR3 is 18 amino acids. V lost 3 bases to trimming and J lost 1 base; unmatched junction nucleotides: 12. CDR3 sequence (DNA): TGTGCCAGCAGCTTGAAGAGGGTGGGGGGGATGTCCTACAATGAGCAGTTCTTC. Protein product: CASSLKRVGGMSYNEQFF. Supplemented by reference TRBV11-2 and TRBJ2-1, the full variable domain reads EAGVAQSPRYKIIEKRQSVAFWCNPISGHATLYWYQQILGQGPKLLIQFQNNGVVDDSQLPKDRFSAERLKGVDSTLKIQPAKLEDSAVYLCASSLKRVGGMSYNEQFFGPGTRLTVL.

The chain couples TRBV20-1 to TRBJ1-2; D not resolved. CDR1 and CDR2 from the germline V gene are DFQATT and SNEGSKA (reference sequence). V was clipped by 0 bases and J by 5 bases, with 19 bases between them. The CDR3 extends over 16 amino acids. CDR3 bases: TGCAGTGCTAGAGATCTTGCGACCTCGGCCTTATATGGCTACACCTTC. Translation: CSARDLATSALYGYTF.

This clonotype has ten or more counts. The chain links TRBV20-1 to TRBJ2-5; 9 nucleotides align to TRBD2. V dropped 0 bases and J dropped 1; count of bases not matched to a gene: 3. The CDR3 loop spans 15 amino acids. The germline CDR1 and CDR2 sequences are DFQATT and SNEGSKA (reference sequence). In DNA form, the CDR3 reads TGCAGTGCTAGAGAGCCTAGCGGGACCCAAGAGACCCAGTACTTC. As protein: CSAREPSGTQETQYF.

This clonotype was detected ten times or more. J is TRBJ2-4 and V is TRBV28, with 9 positions matching TRBD1. The CDR3 loop spans 16 amino acids. Per germline, CDR1 MDHEN and CDR2 SYDVKM. With 5 bases clipped from V and 4 bases from J, the junction kept 9 bases outside the gene matches. The CDR3 nucleotides are TGTGCCAGCAGTAGCAGCGGGACAGGGTGGAAAAACATTCAGTACTTC. Residues: CASSSSGTGWKNIQYF.

This clonotype was counted many times. The rearrangement links TRBV5-1 to TRBJ2-5; D uncertain. Trimming took 5 bases from V and 1 from J, leaving 12 bases between them. Germline V gene data show CDR1 as SGHRS and CDR2 as YFSETQ. CDR3 length: 14 residues. This chain's CDR3 is CASRGSISQETQYF. CDR3 DNA: TGCGCCAGCAGGGGGTCTATTTCCCAAGAGACCCAGTACTTC.

The chain couples TRBV29-1 to TRBJ1-2; TRBD1 matches at 7 bases. The CDR3 runs to 11 residues. Germline V gives CDR1 SQVTM, CDR2 ANQGSEA. V was clipped by 5 bases and J by 10 bases; unmatched bases: 7. The CDR3 region has the DNA TGCAGCGTTACGACAGGGTATAACTACACCTTC. As protein: CSVTTGYNYTF.

This clonotype was detected ten times or more. V is TRBV10-3 and J is TRBJ2-3; D perhaps matches TRBD1 (6 bases). The germline V and J ends were trimmed by 6 bases and 4 bases, with 14 bases remaining between them. This CDR3 has 14 amino acids. Germline assignment: CDR1 ENHRY and CDR2 SYGVKD. The CDR3 DNA reads as TGTGCCATCAGGGCAGGGGCCTCGGCAGATACGCAGTATTTT. As protein: CAIRAGASADTQYF.